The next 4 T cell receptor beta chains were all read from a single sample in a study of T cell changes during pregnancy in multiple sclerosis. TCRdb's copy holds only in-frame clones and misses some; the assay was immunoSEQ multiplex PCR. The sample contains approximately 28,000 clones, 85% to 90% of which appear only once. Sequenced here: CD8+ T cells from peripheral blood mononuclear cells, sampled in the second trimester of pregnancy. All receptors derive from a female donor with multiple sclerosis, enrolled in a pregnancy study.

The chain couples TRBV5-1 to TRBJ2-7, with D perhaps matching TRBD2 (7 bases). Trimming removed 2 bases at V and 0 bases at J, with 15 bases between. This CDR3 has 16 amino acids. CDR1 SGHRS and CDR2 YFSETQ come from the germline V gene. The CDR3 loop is CASSLWGGGSSYEQYF. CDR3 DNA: TGCGCCAGCAGCTTATGGGGGGGCGGGAGCTCCTACGAGCAGTACTTC.

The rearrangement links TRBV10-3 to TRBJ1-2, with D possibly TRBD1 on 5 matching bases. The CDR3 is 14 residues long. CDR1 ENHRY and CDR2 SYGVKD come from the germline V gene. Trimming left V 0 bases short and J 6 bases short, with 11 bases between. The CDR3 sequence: CAISESQGSDGYTF. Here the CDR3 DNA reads TGTGCCATCAGTGAGTCTCAGGGTTCGGATGGCTACACCTTC.

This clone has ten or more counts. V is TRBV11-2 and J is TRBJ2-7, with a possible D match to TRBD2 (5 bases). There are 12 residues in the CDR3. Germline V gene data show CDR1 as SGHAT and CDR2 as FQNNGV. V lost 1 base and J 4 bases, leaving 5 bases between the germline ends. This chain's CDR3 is CASSLGTYEQYF. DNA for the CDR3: TGTGCCAGCAGCTTAGGGACTTACGAGCAGTACTTC.

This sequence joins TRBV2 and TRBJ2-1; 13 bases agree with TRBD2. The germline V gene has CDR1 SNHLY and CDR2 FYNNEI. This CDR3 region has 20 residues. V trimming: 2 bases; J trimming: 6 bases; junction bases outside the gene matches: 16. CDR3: CASSEPPGTSGIQYLNEQFF. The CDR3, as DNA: TGTGCCAGCAGTGAACCCCCCGGGACTAGCGGGATCCAATACCTCAATGAGCAGTTCTTC.